Here is one T cell receptor beta chain with its context. This clone was recorded a few times. No cognate antigen has been identified for it. The input lacks base qualities; no much larger clone sits a single base away. Enrolling through a virtual design, the prospective study's participants ranged in age from about 18 to 89 years and lived across roughly 24 United States geographic areas. In the prospective study, participants were assigned to cohorts based on the clinical history participants reported in a screening survey and a study questionnaire. In the prospective study, whole blood, serum and a nasopharyngeal or oropharyngeal swab were collected from each participant by mobile phlebotomists. Participants in the prospective study had the option to provide additional blood draws and questionnaires over an approximately 2-month period. Blood samples from the prospective study were shipped frozen or at room temperature prior to DNA extraction.

V is cut by 2 bases and J by 2 bases, and the space between the germline ends is 10 bases. The cysteine opens and the phenylalanine closes a CDR3 of 14 amino acids. Kept here is only the CDR3 DNA, which spans 42 bases and is read in frame from base 1. Per the germline V gene, LGHNA is the CDR1 and YNFKEQ is the CDR2. This specimen belongs to a study of blood T cell repertoires in COVID-19 (dated by TCRdb to 2019 to 2021). Regarding the study in general: Samples from collaborators originated in the United States, Italy and Spain and spanned both the acute and convalescent phases of COVID-19. The prospective study material was composed of cDNA or gDNA derived from T cells, B-cell-depleted T cells, or PBMCs. Deeply sampled blood TCRbeta repertoires from subjects exposed to, actively infected with, or recovered from COVID-19 were included in the dataset. A freely available public database, intended as a resource for researchers studying the immune response to SARS-CoV-2, is where the repertoires were released. Samples came from the ongoing ImmuneRACE study (first 160 participants) plus 1,254 subjects from 6 global collaborators. Nearly every sample came with metadata listing a de-identified subject ID, COVID-19 status, age in years and sex. Where available, HLA class I and class II types were taken from metadata supplied by the sample provider and were not determined by assay-based typing. What the authors observed across the whole study: The amount of clinical and demographic metadata varied by source and participant and was provided uncurated.

TCRbeta CDR3 regions were amplified from genomic DNA using the immunoSEQ Assay, a bias-controlled multiplex PCR. The paper's processing steps were these. The number of nucleated cells in each sample was estimated by amplification of reference gene primers within the assay. To quantify the absolute abundance of each unique TCRbeta CDR3 rearrangement, sequence reads were collapsed and filtered. Productive Simpson clonality was computed per sample as the square root of Simpson's diversity index over productive rearrangements. TCRdb provides this immuneACCESS table in a form limited to in-frame rearrangements. Some clones are lacking; in checked studies, under half of them reflect an unresolved V gene, and why the rest are absent is not known. The V and J calls and clone size are taken from that table; D and trimming were inferred from the DNA. The sample table contains hundreds of thousands of clones; only one count was recorded for around 90% of them. Of the sample, 2% to 3% falls within the top ten clones.

The chain is encoded by TRBV4-2 joined to TRBJ2-7; the D region possibly corresponds to TRBD1 (5 bases align). The sequence came from a woman between 25 and 40 years old with acute COVID-19. What was sequenced was PBMCs or T cells enriched from blood (not recorded which). This receptor carries the CDR3 CASSQLRQTYEQYF. The sequenced DNA is TGTGCCAGCAGCCAACTCAGACAGACCTACGAGCAGTACTTC.